The sequence of this T cell receptor (beta chain) was determined in a study of blood T cell repertoires in COVID-19. About the study: Sites across the United States, Italy and Spain contributed samples from acute and convalescent COVID-19. Sources were T cells, B-cell-depleted T cells, or PBMCs; the material itself was cDNA or gDNA.

The sample holds a few counts of this clone. In the original workflow: Reference gene primer amplification gave estimated nucleated cell counts. The method was immunoSEQ multiplex PCR; TCRdb's version includes in-frame clones alone and lacks a portion of them. The V and J calls and clone size were taken over from that table, and D and trimming were inferred from the DNA. The sample yields roughly 160,000 clones, 82% seen once. V was cut by 5 bases and J by 9 bases, with 11 bases left in between. CDR1 and CDR2 (germline): LGHDT, YNNKEL (reference sequence). The CDR3 contains 12 residues. This sequence originates from a woman of 80 years or more with active or convalescent COVID-19. Sequencing input: peripheral blood. V is TRBV3-1 (or the pseudogene TRBV3-2) and J is TRBJ2-1; D ambiguous. This chain's CDR3 is CASSNRGGEQFF. CDR3 bases: TGTGCCAGCAGCAACCGAGGCGGTGAGCAGTTCTTC.